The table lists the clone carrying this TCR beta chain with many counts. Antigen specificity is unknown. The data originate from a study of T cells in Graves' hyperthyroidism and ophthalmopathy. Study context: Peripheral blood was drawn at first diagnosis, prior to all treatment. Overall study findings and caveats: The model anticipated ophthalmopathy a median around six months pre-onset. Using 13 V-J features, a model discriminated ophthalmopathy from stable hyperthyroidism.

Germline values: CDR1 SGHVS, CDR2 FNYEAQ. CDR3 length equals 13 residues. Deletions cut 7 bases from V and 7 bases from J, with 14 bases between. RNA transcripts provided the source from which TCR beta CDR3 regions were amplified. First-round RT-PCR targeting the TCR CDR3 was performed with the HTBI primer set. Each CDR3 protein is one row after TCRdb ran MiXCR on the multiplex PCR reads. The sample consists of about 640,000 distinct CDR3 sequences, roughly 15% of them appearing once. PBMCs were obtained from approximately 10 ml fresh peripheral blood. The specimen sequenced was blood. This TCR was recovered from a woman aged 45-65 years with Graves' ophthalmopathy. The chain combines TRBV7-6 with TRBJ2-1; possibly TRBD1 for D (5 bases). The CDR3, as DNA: TGTGCCAGCATGGCTAGGGGTTGGAATGAGCAGTTCTTC. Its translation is CASMARGWNEQFF.